This T cell receptor (beta chain) derives from a study of blood T cell repertoires in COVID-19. Study-level background: Sites across the United States, Italy and Spain contributed samples from acute and convalescent COVID-19. From T cells, B-cell-depleted T cells, or PBMCs came the material, which was cDNA or gDNA.

V lost 5 bases and J 0 bases, leaving 23 bases between the germline ends. Germline assignment: CDR1 SGHKS and CDR2 YYEKEE (reference sequence). This CDR3 spans 18 amino acids. Authors' processing steps: Estimated nucleated cell counts came from reference gene primer amplification. Clones were sequenced by immunoSEQ multiplex PCR, and TCRdb holds only the in-frame ones, with some missing. Clonal size and the V and J genes are those of that table, whereas D and trimming came from the DNA. The sample consists of just under 150,000 clones, 80% to 90% of them appearing once. V is TRBV5-5 and J is TRBJ1-1; no clear D. The sequenced sample consisted of peripheral blood. The TCR was taken from a human donor with acute or convalescent COVID-19. The donor label of this sample is uncertain. The CDR3: CASSLWGYRDLLNTEAFF. CDR3 DNA sequence: TGTGCCAGCAGTTTGTGGGGATACCGGGATCTTCTGAACACTGAAGCTTTCTTT. Drawing the rest from reference TRBV5-5 and TRBJ1-1, the complete variable domain is DAGVTQSPTHLIKTRGQQVTLRCSPISGHKSVSWYQQVLGQGPQFIFQYYEKEERGRGNFPDRFSARQFPNYSSELNVNALLLGDSALYLCASSLWGYRDLLNTEAFFGQGTRLTVV.